The 15 T cell receptor beta chains given below trace back to one sample, sequenced in a study of blood T cell repertoires in COVID-19 (dated by TCRdb to 2020 to 2021). Libraries came from the immunoSEQ multiplex PCR assay. TCRdb obtained this table from immuneACCESS and retained in-frame rearrangements with V and J assigned. These tables miss some clones; where compared with another copy, unresolved V genes account for less than half of the shortfall, and the remainder is unexplained. The sample profile shows some 300,000 clones; around nine tenths of them were found once. The leading ten clones occupy less than 15% of the sample. Sample: peripheral blood. The source is a woman aged 70 to 79 with COVID-19, enrolled during active disease.

This rearrangement joins TRBV7-9 to TRBJ1-2; tentatively, D is TRBD1 (5 bases). The V gene's germline CDR1 is SEHNR and CDR2 FQNEAQ (reference sequence). The CDR3 covers 14 residues. The V gene lost 0 bases and the J gene lost 8 bases, with 13 bases spanning the gap. As DNA, the CDR3 is TGTGCCAGCAGCTTAGCAGACAGTGGAAGGGGCTACACCTTC. This encodes CASSLADSGRGYTF.

The count of this clone is one. The chain employs TRBV30 and TRBJ1-2; D is unclear. The CDR3 is made up of 16 amino acids. The V gene's germline CDR1 is GTSNPN and CDR2 SVGIG (reference sequence). Trimming took 4 bases from V and 0 from J, leaving 18 bases between them. CDR3 protein: CAWKSFYGRSNYGYTF. The CDR3, as DNA: TGTGCCTGGAAGAGTTTTTACGGCAGGTCTAACTATGGCTACACCTTC.

J is TRBJ2-7 and V is TRBV5-4, with TRBD2 identical over 7 bases. The germline V gene encodes CDR1 SGHNT and CDR2 YYREEE (reference sequence). This CDR3 is built from 14 residues. J was trimmed by 2 bases and V by 3 bases; bases with no gene match: 5. The chain's CDR3 is CASSSKRGAYEQYF. CDR3 sequence (DNA): TGTGCCAGCAGCTCGAAGCGGGGCGCCTACGAGCAGTACTTC.

This clone was detected a few times. The chain is built from TRBV29-1 and TRBJ1-1; D is perhaps TRBD1 (6 bases). The CDR3 length is 13 residues. From germline, CDR1 is SQVTM and CDR2 ANQGSEA. The V and J ends lost 3 bases and 3 bases respectively, with 11 bases between them. CDR3 sequence: CSVDRGEYTEAFF. The CDR3 DNA is TGCAGCGTTGACAGGGGCGAATACACTGAAGCTTTCTTT.

This clone appeared a few times. The CDR3 loop is CASSPGTGGDYGYTF. The CDR3 DNA reads TGTGCCAGCAGTCCCGGGACAGGGGGCGACTATGGCTACACCTTC. This chain joins TRBV6-5 and TRBJ1-2; 12 bases align to TRBD1. The CDR3 consists of 15 residues. J was trimmed by 3 bases and V by 5 bases; bases with no gene match: 4. CDR1 and CDR2 (germline): MNHEY, SVGAGI.

The chain recombines TRBV5-1 with TRBJ2-5, with 10 bases lining up with TRBD2. V lost 7 bases, J lost 2 bases, and 14 bases stayed unmatched. Germline V lookup: CDR1 SGHRS, CDR2 YFSETQ. There are 17 residues in the CDR3. The CDR3 here is CASGWGLAGAVQETQYF. The DNA of the CDR3 is TGCGCCAGCGGTTGGGGCCTAGCGGGGGCGGTACAAGAGACCCAGTACTTC.

This chain connects TRBV14 to TRBJ2-5, with D perhaps matching TRBD2 (6 bases). From germline, CDR1 is SGHDN and CDR2 FVKESK. The CDR3 extends over 16 amino acids. V was pared by 0 bases and J by 1 base, with 12 bases between. The CDR3 DNA follows: TGTGCCAGCAGCCAAGATCTAGGAGGGTTCCAAGAGACCCAGTACTTC. Its translation is CASSQDLGGFQETQYF.

V and J are TRBV19 and TRBJ2-7; D is perhaps TRBD1 (7 bases). The CDR3 is 13 residues long. V gave up 7 bases and J gave up 7 bases, with 17 bases separating them. The germline V gene has CDR1 LNHDA and CDR2 SQIVND (reference sequence). The CDR3 is CASMRGLAGEQYF. The CDR3 DNA sequence: TGTGCCAGTATGAGGGGGCTCGCGGGGGAGCAGTACTTC.

This clone was picked up one time. V gene TRBV2 combines with J gene TRBJ2-3, with TRBD2 identical over 11 bases. The V gene's germline CDR1 is SNHLY and CDR2 FYNNEI. V shed 9 bases and J 4 bases; nucleotides not matched to a gene: 6. This CDR3 region has 14 residues. CDR3 region: CARAGTSGSDTQYF. The CDR3 nucleotides are TGTGCCAGGGCCGGGACTAGCGGATCAGATACGCAGTATTTT. The entire variable domain, with the rest obtained from reference TRBV2 and TRBJ2-3, is as follows: EPEVTQTPSHQVTQMGQEVILRCVPISNHLYFYWYRQILGQKVEFLVSFYNNEISEKSEIFDDQFSVERPDGSNFTLKIRSTKLEDSAMYFCARAGTSGSDTQYFGPGTRLTVL.

J is TRBJ1-2 and V is TRBV28; possibly TRBD1 for D (6 bases). CDR3 length equals 13 residues. Trimming removed 8 bases at V and 8 bases at J, with 18 bases between. Germline CDR1 and CDR2: MDHEN and SYDVKM. The CDR3 DNA is TGTGCCAGCCGCGGGGGAGGGGGTGAAGGCTACACCTTC. Translating it yields CASRGGGGEGYTF.

This rearrangement joins TRBV10-3 to TRBJ2-3; D perhaps matches TRBD2 (6 bases). V shed 4 bases and J shed 7 bases, with 15 bases lying between them. Germline V gene sequence: CDR1 ENHRY, CDR2 SYGVKD. The CDR3 runs to 14 residues. This chain's CDR3 is CAISGFGTSNTQYF. CDR3 sequence (DNA): TGTGCCATCAGTGGCTTTGGGACTTCAAATACGCAGTATTTT.

J is TRBJ2-1 and V is TRBV9; 9 bases are a match to TRBD2. The CDR3 consists of 15 residues. The germline CDR1 and CDR2 sequences are SGDLS and YYNGEE. Losses at the gene ends were 6 bases for V and 9 bases for J; bases not matched to a gene: 13. Written as DNA, the CDR3 is TGTGCCAGCACCCCTTTGCGGGGGGGCCTTCCTGAGCAGTTCTTC. It yields the protein CASTPLRGGLPEQFF.

The chain couples TRBV6-5 to TRBJ1-1; TRBD1 might be the D (5 bases). V gave up 6 bases and J gave up 3 bases, with 14 bases separating them. The CDR3 totals 14 residues. From germline, CDR1 is MNHEY and CDR2 SVGAGI. The DNA of the CDR3 is TGTGCCAGCAGGATCTGGCAGGGCCACACTGAAGCTTTCTTT. It codes for CASRIWQGHTEAFF.

For this clone: At the DNA level, this CDR3 is encoded by other sequences in the same sample as well. V and J are TRBV5-1 and TRBJ2-5; no firm D call. Germline CDR1 and CDR2: SGHRS and YFSETQ. V lost 0 bases, J lost 4 bases, and 7 bases lay in between. The CDR3 consists of 13 residues. This CDR3 reads CASSLGRGETQYF. DNA of the CDR3: TGCGCCAGCAGCTTGGGCAGAGGAGAGACCCAGTACTTC.

The gene calls are TRBV28 and TRBJ1-6; possible D gene TRBD1, 5 bases. CDR1 and CDR2 from the germline V gene are MDHEN and SYDVKM. This CDR3 contains 16 residues. V dropped 3 bases and J dropped 9 bases, with 18 bases sitting between them. In DNA form, the CDR3 reads TGTGCCAGCAGTTTTAGGCAGGGAATAATCAGTTCACCCCTCCACTTT. Amino acids: CASSFRQGIISSPLHF.